A single sample is the source of the 28 T cell receptor beta chains below, sequenced in a study of shared clonotypes between healthy human individuals. Assay: immunoSEQ multiplex PCR; the TCRdb copy retains only in-frame clones and omits some. The repertoire includes about 770,000 clones, about two thirds of them detected once, and more than 1.5% sits in the top ten. Specimen: memory CD4+ T cells sorted from blood. Subset: CD45RA-negative fraction. The receptors were gathered from a woman under 40 in good health.

The gene calls are TRBV5-4 and TRBJ2-2; D might be TRBD2 (5 bases). The germline CDR1 and CDR2 sequences are SGHNT and YYREEE (reference sequence). Trimming pared 0 bases from V and 4 bases from J, leaving 10 bases between. The CDR3 sequence is 15 residues long. The CDR3 reads CASSLAERRTGELFF. The DNA of the CDR3 is TGTGCCAGCAGCTTGGCGGAGCGGCGCACCGGGGAGCTGTTTTTT.

J is TRBJ1-1 and V is TRBV2, with 7 bases fitting TRBD1. J was trimmed by 0 bases and V by 2 bases; bases with no gene match: 12. Germline CDR1 reads SNHLY; CDR2 reads FYNNEI. The CDR3 is 18 amino acids. CDR3 coding DNA: TGTGCCAGCAGTGAAATTTTCCTGGACAGGACGATGAACACTGAAGCTTTCTTT. Amino acids: CASSEIFLDRTMNTEAFF.

A word on this clone: This sample includes further DNA sequences coding for the same CDR3. This chain joins TRBV29-1 and TRBJ2-2; D not certain. Germline CDR1 reads SQVTM; CDR2 reads ANQGSEA. The CDR3 sequence is 12 residues long. Trimming cost V 3 bases and J 3 bases, with 5 bases left between them. CDR3 amino acids: CSVEGYTGELFF. CDR3 coding DNA: TGCAGCGTTGAGGGATACACCGGGGAGCTGTTTTTT.

The chain carries TRBV27 and TRBJ1-2, with D unresolved. Germline V lookup: CDR1 MNHEY, CDR2 SMNVEV (reference sequence). The CDR3 runs to 15 residues. V was clipped by 4 bases and J by 7 bases, with 19 bases between them. CDR3 protein: CASSSQPLGSSGYTF. The CDR3 DNA reads as TGTGCCAGCAGTTCCCAACCGTTGGGGAGTAGTGGCTACACCTTC.

A remark on this clone: The identical CDR3 is also encoded by other nucleotide sequences in the sample. The chain couples TRBV5-8 to TRBJ2-7, with 7 nucleotides matching TRBD1. The CDR3 loop spans 14 amino acids. Germline CDR1 and CDR2: SGHTS and YDEGEE. With 3 bases clipped from V and 2 bases from J, the junction kept 5 bases outside the gene matches. CDR3 in DNA: TGTGCCAGCAGCTCAAGACAGGGAGCCTACGAGCAGTACTTC. Its translation: CASSSRQGAYEQYF.

This clone was detected a few times. J is TRBJ2-2 and V is TRBV9; 8 bases fit TRBD2. Germline CDR1 reads SGDLS; CDR2 reads YYNGEE. V lost 2 bases, J lost 6 bases, and 6 bases stayed unmatched. CDR3 size: 15 residues. CDR3 in amino acids: CASSVSGNGAGELFF. CDR3 in DNA: TGTGCCAGCAGCGTTAGCGGGAACGGGGCCGGGGAGCTGTTTTTT.

This chain links TRBV4-1 with TRBJ2-7, with TRBD2 identical over 9 bases. Germline CDR1 is MGHRA and CDR2 is YSYEKL. V trimming: 4 bases; J trimming: 2 bases; junction bases outside the gene matches: 15. This CDR3 spans 18 amino acids. The CDR3 is CASSRSSRTSESTYEQYF. CDR3 DNA: TGCGCCAGCAGCCGTTCTTCTAGGACTAGCGAGAGTACCTACGAGCAGTACTTC.

The chain couples TRBV7-2 to TRBJ2-7; the match to TRBD2 covers 11 bases. V shed 1 base, J shed 4 bases, and the junction held 6 bases outside the gene matches. The CDR3 length is 16 residues. Germline CDR1 reads SGHTA; CDR2 reads FQGNSA. The DNA for the CDR3 is TGTGCCAGCAGCTTAGGTACTAGCGGGAGTGGGTACGAGCAGTACTTC. Its protein product is CASSLGTSGSGYEQYF.

On this clone itself: With a much larger clone just one base away, this may be a read error. The chain recombines TRBV7-2 with TRBJ1-1; possibly TRBD1 for D (5 bases). The V gene's germline CDR1 is SGHTA and CDR2 FQGNSA. The V gene lost 5 bases and the J gene lost 1 base, with 8 bases spanning the gap. CDR3 length equals 13 residues. CDR3 coding DNA: TGTGCCAGCAGCGTACAGGAGAACACTGAAGCTTTCTTT. Translated, it gives CASSVQENTEAFF.

This clone was seen a handful of times. The chain uses TRBV9 and TRBJ2-2; possible D gene TRBD1, 5 bases. This CDR3 has 17 amino acids. Germline loops: CDR1 SGDLS, CDR2 YYNGEE. V was cut by 0 bases and J by 5 bases, with 17 bases left in between. The DNA for the CDR3 is TGTGCCAGCAGCGTAGAGTATGGGGCTCTAAGGACCGGGGAGCTGTTTTTT. It is translated as CASSVEYGALRTGELFF.

Comments on this clone: Other DNA sequences within the sample encode an identical CDR3. The chain links TRBV28 to TRBJ2-5, with a possible D match to TRBD2 (6 bases). CDR1 is MDHEN and CDR2 is SYDVKM in the germline V gene. The CDR3 is 14 residues long. Trimming took 4 bases from V and 1 from J, leaving 10 bases between them. Written as DNA, the CDR3 is TGTGCCAGCAGTTCCGGGACTCTCCAAGAGACCCAGTACTTC. It translates to CASSSGTLQETQYF.

The CDR3 nucleotides read TGTGCCAGCAGCAACGTGGCGGGACCCCCCTACGAGCAGTACTTC. It specifies CASSNVAGPPYEQYF. V and J are TRBV7-9 and TRBJ2-7; perhaps TRBD2 as D (6 bases). CDR1 SEHNR and CDR2 FQNEAQ come from the germline V gene (reference sequence). CDR3 length: 15 amino acids. V lost 5 bases and J 2 bases, leaving 16 bases between the germline ends.

V gene TRBV7-9 combines with J gene TRBJ1-1, with 9 positions matching TRBD1. This CDR3 spans 15 amino acids. In germline, CDR1 is SEHNR, CDR2 FQNEAQ (reference sequence). J lost 5 bases, V lost 5 bases, and 9 bases had no gene match. The CDR3 region is CASSPKLGTGTEAFF. The CDR3 nucleotides are TGTGCCAGCAGCCCAAAGTTAGGGACAGGGACTGAAGCTTTCTTT.

The chain joins TRBV18 to TRBJ1-1; no firm D call. The CDR3 totals 14 residues. With 1 base removed from V and 5 bases from J, the gap between germline ends came to 11 bases. The germline V gene has CDR1 KGHSH and CDR2 LQKENI. The DNA for the CDR3 is TGTGCCAGCTCACCACTAGAGGGAGTAACTGAAGCTTTCTTT. This codes for CASSPLEGVTEAFF.

Details on this clone: Other DNA sequences in this specimen translate into the identical CDR3. The chain has TRBV5-1 and TRBJ2-7, with 8 bases aligning to TRBD1. This CDR3 region has 14 residues. V trimming: 4 bases; J trimming: 7 bases; junction bases outside the gene matches: 10. Germline V gives CDR1 SGHRS, CDR2 YFSETQ. The CDR3 nucleotides read TGCGCCAGCAGCCCAGGGACAGGTTCCCTGGAGCAGTACTTC. The encoded protein is CASSPGTGSLEQYF.

This clone was counted many times. Other nucleotide sequences in the sample specify the same CDR3. This chain joins TRBV20-1 and TRBJ1-1; D unclear. CDR1 and CDR2 (germline): DFQATT, SNEGSKA (reference sequence). V was clipped by 0 bases and J by 2 bases, with 1 base between them. The CDR3 has 11 amino acids. The CDR3 is CSARENTEAFF. The CDR3 DNA is TGCAGTGCTAGAGAAAACACTGAAGCTTTCTTT.

This chain connects TRBV19 to TRBJ1-2; D is unresolved. Trimming removed 4 bases at V and 3 bases at J, with 15 bases between. This CDR3 is built from 15 residues. The germline gives CDR1 LNHDA, CDR2 SQIVND (reference sequence). The DNA of the CDR3 is TGTGCCAGTAGTACGCCGGTGAGAGAAGACTATGGCTACACCTTC. Translation gives CASSTPVREDYGYTF.

This clone turned up a few times. The V and J genes are TRBV10-3 and TRBJ2-5, with 7 bases identical to TRBD2. The V segment lost 2 bases and the J segment 0 bases; nucleotides outside the gene matches: 3. This CDR3 has 15 residues. The germline gives CDR1 ENHRY, CDR2 SYGVKD. The CDR3, as DNA: TGTGCCATCAGTGAGCCGACTAGCAACCAAGAGACCCAGTACTTC. Its protein is CAISEPTSNQETQYF.

This chain uses TRBV28 with TRBJ1-1; D is possibly TRBD1 (6 bases). The CDR3 runs to 14 residues. The germline V gene has CDR1 MDHEN and CDR2 SYDVKM. The V gene lost 3 bases and the J gene lost 4 bases, with 12 bases spanning the gap. The CDR3 sequence: CASSFRGTSTEAFF. DNA of the CDR3: TGTGCCAGCAGTTTTCGTGGGACAAGCACTGAAGCTTTCTTT.

This clone was seen at least ten times. This sequence joins TRBV6-1 and TRBJ2-7; D could derive from TRBD1 or TRBD2 (5 bases each). The CDR3 length is 13 residues. Per germline, CDR1 MNHNS and CDR2 SASEGT. Trimming left V 7 bases short and J 1 base short, with 11 bases between. The DNA for the CDR3 is TGTGCCAGCAACCGGGACGGGTCCTACGAGCAGTACTTC. It codes for CASNRDGSYEQYF.

The chain's CDR3 is CASSLQGSQETQYF. The CDR3 nucleotides are TGTGCCAGCAGCCTACAGGGGAGCCAAGAGACCCAGTACTTC. V and J are TRBV2 and TRBJ2-5; 7 bases match TRBD1. The CDR3 runs to 14 residues. J lost 1 base, V lost 6 bases, and 5 bases had no gene match. Germline assignment: CDR1 SNHLY and CDR2 FYNNEI. The whole variable domain, remainder taken from reference TRBV2 and TRBJ2-5, is EPEVTQTPSHQVTQMGQEVILRCVPISNHLYFYWYRQILGQKVEFLVSFYNNEISEKSEIFDDQFSVERPDGSNFTLKIRSTKLEDSAMYFCASSLQGSQETQYFGPGTRLLVL.

The chain employs TRBV19 and TRBJ1-5; 7 bases are a match to TRBD1. The CDR3 consists of 15 residues. V gave up 5 bases and J gave up 6 bases; unmatched junction bases: 10. Germline-derived CDR1 and CDR2 are LNHDA and SQIVND (reference sequence). CDR3 amino acids: CASSATGARGQPQHF. The DNA of the CDR3 is TGTGCCAGTAGTGCCACAGGGGCGCGGGGTCAGCCCCAGCATTTT.

The gene calls are TRBV11-2 and TRBJ1-2, with 7 nucleotides matching TRBD1. Losses at the gene ends were 0 bases for V and 10 bases for J; bases not matched to a gene: 8. The germline V gene has CDR1 SGHAT and CDR2 FQNNGV. This CDR3 has 14 residues. CDR3 DNA sequence: TGTGCCAGCAGCTTAGATTACACAGGGGAGTTCTACACCTTC. Amino acids: CASSLDYTGEFYTF. The whole variable domain, remainder taken from reference TRBV11-2 and TRBJ1-2, is EAGVAQSPRYKIIEKRQSVAFWCNPISGHATLYWYQQILGQGPKLLIQFQNNGVVDDSQLPKDRFSAERLKGVDSTLKIQPAKLEDSAVYLCASSLDYTGEFYTFGSGTRLTVV.

The V call is TRBV19, the J call TRBJ2-1, with a weak D call TRBD2 (6 bases). The CDR3 runs to 18 residues. Trimming shortened V by 3 bases and J by 7 bases, and 25 bases separated the two germline ends. CDR1 LNHDA and CDR2 SQIVND come from the germline V gene (reference sequence). The DNA for the CDR3 is TGTGCCAGTAGTATCCCCCCCCTGGCGGGACTGCCGAAGAATGAGCAGTTCTTC. This encodes CASSIPPLAGLPKNEQFF.

The CDR3 DNA follows: TGTGCCAGCAGTTCCCTCGGAGGGGATAGGGAGACCCAGTACTTC. The encoded protein is CASSSLGGDRETQYF. The rearrangement joins TRBV28 to TRBJ2-5; tentatively, D is TRBD2 (6 bases). Germline V gene data show CDR1 as MDHEN and CDR2 as SYDVKM. V lost 4 bases and J lost 5, with 17 bases in between. The CDR3 has 15 residues.

This clone showed up just a few times. The J gene is TRBJ2-1, the V gene TRBV19; D is undetermined. This CDR3 is 14 amino acids long. CDR1 is LNHDA, CDR2 SQIVND, per germline (reference sequence). The V end was cut by 2 bases, the J end by 4 bases, with 9 bases between. CDR3 region: CASSIRMAYNEQFF. In DNA, the CDR3 is TGTGCCAGTAGTATACGGATGGCTTACAATGAGCAGTTCTTC.

The gene calls are TRBV10-2 and TRBJ2-1; weak D call: TRBD2 (5 bases). Germline V CDR1 and CDR2: WSHSY, SAAADI. V lost 2 bases, J lost 11 bases, and 13 bases lay in between. The CDR3 extends over 13 amino acids. The CDR3 reads CASSEPEGVQQFF. In DNA, the CDR3 is TGCGCCAGCAGTGAGCCAGAGGGTGTTCAGCAGTTCTTC.

This chain's CDR3 is CASSPYGTTAQYF. In nucleotides, the CDR3 is TGCGCCAGCAGCCCCTATGGGACTACTGCGCAGTACTTC. The rearrangement links TRBV4-1 to TRBJ2-7, with TRBD2 matching 7 bases. CDR1 and CDR2 (germline): MGHRA, YSYEKL. The CDR3 covers 13 residues. Trimming took 4 bases from V and 9 from J; bases not matched to a gene: 9.